This TCR beta chain came from a study of a mutant IDH1 vaccine in newly diagnosed glioma. Generated by immunoSEQ multiplex PCR, the TCRdb table keeps only in-frame clones and is missing some. This sample yields fewer than 30,000 clones, of which 65% to 85% are seen a single time; about a tenth belongs to the top ten. The V gene end was trimmed by 3 bases and the J gene end by 5 bases; junction bases not matched to a gene: 18. This CDR3 comprises 19 residues. Germline V gene data show CDR1 as ENHRY and CDR2 as SYGVKD. Only a few counts were recorded for this clone. The target antigen is unknown. Time point given: week 5, during vaccination. A 20-mer mutant IDH1 peptide at 300 ug was injected subcutaneously with topical imiquimod. The study enrolled donors with new WHO grade 3 or 4 IDH1-mutant, ATRX-lost astrocytomas.

Sample: PBMCs, taken from a glioma patient whose treatment included an IDH1 peptide vaccine. The gene calls are TRBV10-3 and TRBJ2-1; 8 positions agree with TRBD1. The sequence was collected from a man aged 40-50 years with glioma. DNA of the CDR3: TGTGCCATCAGTGACTCTTATCTGGTGACAGGGGAGTGGAACAATGAGCAGTTCTTC. Translated: CAISDSYLVTGEWNNEQFF.